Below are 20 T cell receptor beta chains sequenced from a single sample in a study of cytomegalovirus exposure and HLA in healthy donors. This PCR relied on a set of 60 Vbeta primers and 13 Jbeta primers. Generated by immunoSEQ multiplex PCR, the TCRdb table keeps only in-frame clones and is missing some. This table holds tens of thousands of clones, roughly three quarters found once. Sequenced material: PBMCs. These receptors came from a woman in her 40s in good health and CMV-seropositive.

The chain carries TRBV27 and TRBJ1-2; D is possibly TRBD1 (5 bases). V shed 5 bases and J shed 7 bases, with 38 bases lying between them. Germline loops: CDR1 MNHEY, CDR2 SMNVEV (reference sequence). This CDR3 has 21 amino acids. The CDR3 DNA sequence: TGTGCCAGCAGTAGAGACCGGGACTTTTCATCCTCATTAAACCTCGGGAGTGGCTACACCTTC. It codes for CASSRDRDFSSSLNLGSGYTF.

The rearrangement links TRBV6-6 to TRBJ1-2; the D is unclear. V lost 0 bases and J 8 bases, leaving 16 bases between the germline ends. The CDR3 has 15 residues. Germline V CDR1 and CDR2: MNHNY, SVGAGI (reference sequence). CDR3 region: CASSYSAAGSKGYTF. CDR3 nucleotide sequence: TGTGCCAGCAGTTACTCGGCCGCGGGGTCCAAAGGCTACACCTTC.

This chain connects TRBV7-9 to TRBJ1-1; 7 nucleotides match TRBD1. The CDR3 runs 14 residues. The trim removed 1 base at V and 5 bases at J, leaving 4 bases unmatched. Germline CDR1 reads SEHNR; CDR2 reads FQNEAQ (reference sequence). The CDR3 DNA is TGTGCCAGCAGCTTAGGACAGGGCGAGACTGAAGCTTTCTTT. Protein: CASSLGQGETEAFF.

CDR3 residues: CASSSSGVTDTQYF. The CDR3 nucleotides are TGCGCCAGCAGCTCTAGCGGGGTCACAGATACGCAGTATTTT. The rearrangement links TRBV5-1 to TRBJ2-3; TRBD2 matches at 9 bases. Unmatched junction bases numbered 1, after V lost 3 bases and J lost 2 bases. The CDR3 runs 14 residues. Germline CDR1 reads SGHRS; CDR2 reads YFSETQ.

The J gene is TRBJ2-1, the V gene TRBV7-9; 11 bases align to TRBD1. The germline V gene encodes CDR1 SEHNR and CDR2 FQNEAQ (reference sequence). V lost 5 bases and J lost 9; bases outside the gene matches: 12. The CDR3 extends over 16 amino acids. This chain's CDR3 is CASSHPDRGLLGEQFF. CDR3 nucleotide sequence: TGTGCCAGCAGCCACCCGGACAGGGGGCTATTAGGTGAGCAGTTCTTC. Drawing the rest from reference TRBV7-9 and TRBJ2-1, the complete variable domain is DTGVSQNPRHKITKRGQNVTFRCDPISEHNRLYWYRQTLGQGPEFLTYFQNEAQLEKSRLLSDRFSAERPKGSFSTLEIQRTEQGDSAMYLCASSHPDRGLLGEQFFGPGTRLTVL.

The CDR3, as DNA: TGTGCCAGCAAGGCGGGACTAGCGGGCTTCTACGAGCAGTACTTC. Its protein product is CASKAGLAGFYEQYF. V and J are TRBV6-1 and TRBJ2-7, with 12 nucleotides matching TRBD2. V lost 7 bases and J lost 3; bases outside the gene matches: 7. Germline V gene sequence: CDR1 MNHNS, CDR2 SASEGT. The CDR3 is 15 residues long.

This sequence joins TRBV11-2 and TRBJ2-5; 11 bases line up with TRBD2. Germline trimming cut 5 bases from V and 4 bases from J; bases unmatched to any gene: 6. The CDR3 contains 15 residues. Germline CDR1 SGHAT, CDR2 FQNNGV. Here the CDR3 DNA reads TGTGCCAGCAGCCCATTAGCGGGGGGGCGAGAGACCCAGTACTTC. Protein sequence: CASSPLAGGRETQYF. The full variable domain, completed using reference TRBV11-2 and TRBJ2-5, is EAGVAQSPRYKIIEKRQSVAFWCNPISGHATLYWYQQILGQGPKLLIQFQNNGVVDDSQLPKDRFSAERLKGVDSTLKIQPAKLEDSAVYLCASSPLAGGRETQYFGPGTRLLVL.

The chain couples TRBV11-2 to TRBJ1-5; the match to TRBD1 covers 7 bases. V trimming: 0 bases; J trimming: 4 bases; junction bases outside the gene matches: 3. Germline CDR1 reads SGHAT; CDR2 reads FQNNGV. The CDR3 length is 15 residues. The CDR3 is CASSLDPDRNQPQHF. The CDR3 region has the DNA TGTGCCAGCAGCTTAGACCCGGACAGGAATCAGCCCCAGCATTTT.

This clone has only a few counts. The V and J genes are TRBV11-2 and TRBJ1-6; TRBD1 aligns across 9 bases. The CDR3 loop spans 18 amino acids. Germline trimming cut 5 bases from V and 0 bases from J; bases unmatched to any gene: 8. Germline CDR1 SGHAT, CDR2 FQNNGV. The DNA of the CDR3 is TGTGCCAGCAGCCGCAAAGCGGGACAGGGCTCCTATAATTCACCCCTCCACTTT. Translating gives CASSRKAGQGSYNSPLHF.

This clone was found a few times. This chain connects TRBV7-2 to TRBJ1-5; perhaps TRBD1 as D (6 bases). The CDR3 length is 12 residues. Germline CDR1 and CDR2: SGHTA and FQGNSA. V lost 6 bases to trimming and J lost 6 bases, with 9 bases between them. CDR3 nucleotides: TGTGCCAGCAGGCAGGGGTCTCAGCCCCAGCATTTT. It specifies CASRQGSQPQHF.

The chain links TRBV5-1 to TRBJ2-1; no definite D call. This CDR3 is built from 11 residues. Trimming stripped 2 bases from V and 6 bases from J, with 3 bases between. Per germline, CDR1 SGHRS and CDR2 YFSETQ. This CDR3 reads CASSFSNEQFF. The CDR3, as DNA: TGCGCCAGCAGCTTCAGCAATGAGCAGTTCTTC.

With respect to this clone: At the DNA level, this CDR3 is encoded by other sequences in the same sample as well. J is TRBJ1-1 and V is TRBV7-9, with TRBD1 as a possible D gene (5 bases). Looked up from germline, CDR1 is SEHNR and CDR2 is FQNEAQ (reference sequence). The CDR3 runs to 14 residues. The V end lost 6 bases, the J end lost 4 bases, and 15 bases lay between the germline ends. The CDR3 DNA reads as TGTGCCAGCAGACTAACGGGGGAGGTCACTGAAGCTTTCTTT. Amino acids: CASRLTGEVTEAFF.

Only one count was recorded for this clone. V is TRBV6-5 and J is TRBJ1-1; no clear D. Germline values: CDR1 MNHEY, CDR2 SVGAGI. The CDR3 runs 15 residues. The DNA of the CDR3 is TGTGCAGCCACCAGCGTAGGCAGTGGCGGCACTGAAGCTTTCTTT. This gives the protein CAATSVGSGGTEAFF.

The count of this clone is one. The CDR3 region is CASSVWEVRFEKLFF. Here the CDR3 DNA reads TGTGCCAGCAGTGTATGGGAGGTAAGATTTGAAAAACTGTTTTTT. The V gene is TRBV6-4, the J gene TRBJ1-4, with D hard to call. The CDR3 sequence is 15 residues long. The germline CDR1 and CDR2 sequences are MRHNA and SNTAGT. Trimming took off 4 bases at V and 7 bases at J, with 16 bases between the two ends.

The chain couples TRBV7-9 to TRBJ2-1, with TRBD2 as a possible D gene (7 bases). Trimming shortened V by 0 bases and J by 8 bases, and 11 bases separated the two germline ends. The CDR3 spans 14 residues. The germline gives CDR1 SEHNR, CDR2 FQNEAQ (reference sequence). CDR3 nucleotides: TGTGCCAGCAGCTTAGCGGGGGGGCCGGATGAGCAGTTCTTC. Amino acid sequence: CASSLAGGPDEQFF.

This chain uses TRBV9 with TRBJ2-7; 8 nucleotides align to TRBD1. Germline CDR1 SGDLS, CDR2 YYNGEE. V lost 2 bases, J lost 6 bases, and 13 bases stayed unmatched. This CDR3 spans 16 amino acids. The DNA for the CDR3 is TGTGCCAGCAGCGTCCAAAGGGCAGGGGGCCTCGCCGAGCAGTACTTC. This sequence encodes CASSVQRAGGLAEQYF.

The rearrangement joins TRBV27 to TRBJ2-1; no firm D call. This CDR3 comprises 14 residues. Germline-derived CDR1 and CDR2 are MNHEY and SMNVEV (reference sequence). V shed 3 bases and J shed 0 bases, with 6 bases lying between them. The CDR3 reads CASSFTSSYNEQFF. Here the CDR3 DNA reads TGTGCCAGCAGTTTTACGAGCTCCTACAATGAGCAGTTCTTC.

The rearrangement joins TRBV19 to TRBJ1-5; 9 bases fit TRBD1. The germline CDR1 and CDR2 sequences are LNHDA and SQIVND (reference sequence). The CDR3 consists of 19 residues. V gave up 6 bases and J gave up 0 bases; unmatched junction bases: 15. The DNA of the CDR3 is TGTGCCAGTAGACCCCTCGCTGGGGACAGGGCCAATAGCAATCAGCCCCAGCATTTT. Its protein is CASRPLAGDRANSNQPQHF.

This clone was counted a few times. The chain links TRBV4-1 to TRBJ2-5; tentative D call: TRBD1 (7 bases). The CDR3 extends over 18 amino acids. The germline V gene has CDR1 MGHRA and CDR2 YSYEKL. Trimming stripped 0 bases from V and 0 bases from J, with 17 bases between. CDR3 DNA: TGCGCCAGCAGCCAAGATAGGATGCCAGGGGGGTACCAAGAGACCCAGTACTTC. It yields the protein CASSQDRMPGGYQETQYF.

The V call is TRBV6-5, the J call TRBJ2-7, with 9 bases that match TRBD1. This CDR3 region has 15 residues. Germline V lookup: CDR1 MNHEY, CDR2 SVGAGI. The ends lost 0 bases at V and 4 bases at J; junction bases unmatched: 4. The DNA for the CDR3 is TGTGCCAGCAGTTACTCGGGGACAGGGAGGTACGAGCAGTACTTC. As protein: CASSYSGTGRYEQYF.